This T cell receptor (beta chain) originates from a study of blood T cell repertoires in COVID-19. As for the study in general: Collection of acute and convalescent COVID-19 samples took place in the United States, Italy and Spain. PBMCs, B-cell-depleted T cells, or T cells were the source of the cDNA or gDNA that made up the material.

The CDR3 has 19 amino acids. V gave up 0 bases and J gave up 4 bases; unmatched junction bases: 13. The germline gives CDR1 LNHNV, CDR2 YYDKDF (reference sequence). In the original processing: Reference gene primer amplification gave nucleated cell count estimates. The method was immunoSEQ multiplex PCR; TCRdb's version includes in-frame clones alone and lacks a portion of them. The DNA gave D and trimming, while V, J and clone size come from that table. The sample has 120,000 to 150,000 clones; roughly 90% are singletons. This TCR was sampled from a human donor in a cohort sampled during active COVID-19. The material sequenced was peripheral blood. The rearrangement uses TRBV15 and TRBJ2-5, with 11 bases that match TRBD2. The CDR3 sequence is CATSRDLASGGLRTETQYF. CDR3 DNA: TGTGCCACCAGCAGAGATCTAGCTAGCGGGGGGCTCAGAACAGAGACCCAGTACTTC. Full variable domain (outside the CDR3, taken from reference TRBV15 and TRBJ2-5): DAMVIQNPRYQVTQFGKPVTLSCSQTLNHNVMYWYQQKSSQAPKLLFHYYDKDFNNEADTPDNFQSRRPNTSFCFLDIRSPGLGDTAMYLCATSRDLASGGLRTETQYFGPGTRLLVL.